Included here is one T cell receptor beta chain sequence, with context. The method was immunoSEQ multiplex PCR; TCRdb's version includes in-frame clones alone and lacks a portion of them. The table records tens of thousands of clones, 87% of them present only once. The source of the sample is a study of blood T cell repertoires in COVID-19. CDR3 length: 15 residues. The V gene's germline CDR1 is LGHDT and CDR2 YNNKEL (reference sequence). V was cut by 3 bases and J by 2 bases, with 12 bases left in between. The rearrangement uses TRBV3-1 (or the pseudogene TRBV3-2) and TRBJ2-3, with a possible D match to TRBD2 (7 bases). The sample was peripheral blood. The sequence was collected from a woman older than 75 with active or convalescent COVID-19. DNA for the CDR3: TGTGCCAGCAGCCAGGGGGGGGCTATCACAGATACGCAGTATTTT. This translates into CASSQGGAITDTQYF.